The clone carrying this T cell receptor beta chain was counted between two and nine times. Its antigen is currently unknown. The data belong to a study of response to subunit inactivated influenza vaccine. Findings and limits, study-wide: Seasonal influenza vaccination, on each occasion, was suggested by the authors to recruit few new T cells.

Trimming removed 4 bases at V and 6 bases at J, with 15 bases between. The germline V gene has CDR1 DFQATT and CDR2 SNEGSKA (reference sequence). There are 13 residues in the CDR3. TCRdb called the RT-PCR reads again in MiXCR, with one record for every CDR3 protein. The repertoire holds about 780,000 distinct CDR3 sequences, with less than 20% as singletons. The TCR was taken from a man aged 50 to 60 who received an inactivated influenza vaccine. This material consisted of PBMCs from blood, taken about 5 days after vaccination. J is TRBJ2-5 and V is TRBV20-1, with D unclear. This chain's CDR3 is CSAILGRQKTQYF. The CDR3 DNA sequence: TGCAGTGCTATCCTCGGCCGTCAAAAGACCCAGTACTTC.